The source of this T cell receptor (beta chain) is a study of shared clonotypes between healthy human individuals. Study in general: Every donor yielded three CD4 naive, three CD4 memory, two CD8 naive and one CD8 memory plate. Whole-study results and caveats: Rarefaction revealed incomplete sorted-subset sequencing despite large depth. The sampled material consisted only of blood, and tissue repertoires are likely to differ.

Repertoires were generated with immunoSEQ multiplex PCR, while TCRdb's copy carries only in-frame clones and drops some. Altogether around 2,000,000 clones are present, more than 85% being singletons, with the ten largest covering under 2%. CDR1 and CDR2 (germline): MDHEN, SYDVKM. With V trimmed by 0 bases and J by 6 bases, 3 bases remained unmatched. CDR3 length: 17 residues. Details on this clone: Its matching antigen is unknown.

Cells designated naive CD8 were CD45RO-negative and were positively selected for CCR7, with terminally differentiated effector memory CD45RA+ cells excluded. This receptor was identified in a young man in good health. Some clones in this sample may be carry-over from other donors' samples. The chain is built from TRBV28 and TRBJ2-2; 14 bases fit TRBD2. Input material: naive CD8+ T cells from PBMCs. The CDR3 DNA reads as TGTGCCAGCAGTTTATGGGGACTAGCGGGAGTTGCCGGGGAGCTGTTTTTT. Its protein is CASSLWGLAGVAGELFF.